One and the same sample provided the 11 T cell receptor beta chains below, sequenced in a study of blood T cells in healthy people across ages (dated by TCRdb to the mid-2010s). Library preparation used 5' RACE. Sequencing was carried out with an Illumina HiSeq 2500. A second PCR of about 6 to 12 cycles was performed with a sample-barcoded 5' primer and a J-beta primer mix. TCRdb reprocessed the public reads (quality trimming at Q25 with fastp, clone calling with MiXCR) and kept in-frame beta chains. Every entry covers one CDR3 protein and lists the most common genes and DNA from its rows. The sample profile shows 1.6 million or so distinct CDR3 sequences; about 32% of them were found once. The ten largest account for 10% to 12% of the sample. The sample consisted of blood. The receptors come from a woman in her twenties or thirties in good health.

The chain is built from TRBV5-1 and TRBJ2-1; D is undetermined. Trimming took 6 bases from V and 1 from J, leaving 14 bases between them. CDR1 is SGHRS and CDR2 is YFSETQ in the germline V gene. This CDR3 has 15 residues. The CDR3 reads CASNSVAPSYNEQFF. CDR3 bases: TGCGCCAGCAACTCTGTCGCCCCATCCTACAATGAGCAGTTCTTC.

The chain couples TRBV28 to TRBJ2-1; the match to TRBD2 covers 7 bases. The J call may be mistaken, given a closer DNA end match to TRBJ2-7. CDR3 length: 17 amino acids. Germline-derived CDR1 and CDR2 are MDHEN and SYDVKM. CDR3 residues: CASSPGGAGARFNEQYF. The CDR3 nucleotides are TGTGCCAGCAGCCCGGGGGGTGCGGGAGCGCGCTTCAATGAGCAGTACTTC.

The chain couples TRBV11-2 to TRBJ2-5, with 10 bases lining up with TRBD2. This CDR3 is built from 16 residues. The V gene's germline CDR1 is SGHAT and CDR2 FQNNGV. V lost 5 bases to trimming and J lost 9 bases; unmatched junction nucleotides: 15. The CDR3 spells CASSLGLSSGSEAQYF. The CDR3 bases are TGTGCCAGCAGCCTAGGTTTGTCTAGCGGGAGTGAGGCCCAGTACTTC.

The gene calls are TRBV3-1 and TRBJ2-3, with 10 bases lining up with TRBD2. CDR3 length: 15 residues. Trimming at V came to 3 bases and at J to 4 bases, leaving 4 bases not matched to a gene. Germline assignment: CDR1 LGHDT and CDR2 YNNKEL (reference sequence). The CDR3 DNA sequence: TGTGCCAGCAGCCACATAGCGGGAGGTTCAGATACGCAGTATTTT. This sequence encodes CASSHIAGGSDTQYF.

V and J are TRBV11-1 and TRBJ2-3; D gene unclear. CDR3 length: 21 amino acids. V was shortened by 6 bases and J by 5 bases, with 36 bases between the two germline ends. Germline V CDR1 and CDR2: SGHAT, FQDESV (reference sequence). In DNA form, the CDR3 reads TGTGCCAGCAGACCCCACCCGACCACGGAAGTGCGCGCCAAGGTTGGAGATACGCAGTATTTT. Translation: CASRPHPTTEVRAKVGDTQYF. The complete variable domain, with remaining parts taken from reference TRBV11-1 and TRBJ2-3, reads EAEVAQSPRYKITEKSQAVAFWCDPISGHATLYWYRQILGQGPELLVQFQDESVVDDSQLPKDRFSAERLKGVDSTLKIQPAELGDSAMYLCASRPHPTTEVRAKVGDTQYFGPGTRLTVL.

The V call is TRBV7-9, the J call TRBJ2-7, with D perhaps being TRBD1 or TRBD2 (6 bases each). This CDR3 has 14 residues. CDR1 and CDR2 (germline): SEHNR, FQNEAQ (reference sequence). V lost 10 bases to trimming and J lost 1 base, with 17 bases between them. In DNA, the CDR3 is TGTGCCACCGGAAGAGGGGGGACTTCCTACGAGCAGTACTTC. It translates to CATGRGGTSYEQYF.

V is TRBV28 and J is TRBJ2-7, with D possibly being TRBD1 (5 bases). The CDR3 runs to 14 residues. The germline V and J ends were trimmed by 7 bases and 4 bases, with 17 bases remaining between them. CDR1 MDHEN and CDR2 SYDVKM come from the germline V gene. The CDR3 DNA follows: TGTGCCAGCACGCGTGCAGGGATGGGATACGAGCAGTACTTC. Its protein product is CASTRAGMGYEQYF.

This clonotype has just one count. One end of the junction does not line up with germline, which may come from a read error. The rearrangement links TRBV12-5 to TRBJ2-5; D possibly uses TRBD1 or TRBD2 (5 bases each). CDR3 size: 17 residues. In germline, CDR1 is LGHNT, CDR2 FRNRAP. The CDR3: CTSGLFSQGRAQETQYF. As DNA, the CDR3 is TGTACTAGTGGTTTGTTTTCCCAGGGTCGGGCCCAAGAGACCCAGTACTTC.

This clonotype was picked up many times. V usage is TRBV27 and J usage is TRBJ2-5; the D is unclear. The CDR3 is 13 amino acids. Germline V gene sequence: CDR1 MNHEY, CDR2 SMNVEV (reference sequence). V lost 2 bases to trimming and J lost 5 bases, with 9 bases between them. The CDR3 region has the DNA TGTGCCAGCAGTTTAACCGGCGCGGAGACCCAGTACTTC. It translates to CASSLTGAETQYF.

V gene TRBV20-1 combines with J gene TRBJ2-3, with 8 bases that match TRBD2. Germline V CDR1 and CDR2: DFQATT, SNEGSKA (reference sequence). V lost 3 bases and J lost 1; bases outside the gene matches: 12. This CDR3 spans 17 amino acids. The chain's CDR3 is CSASGGTRGGGTDTQYF. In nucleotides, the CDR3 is TGCAGTGCTAGTGGGGGGACCCGGGGGGGCGGCACAGATACGCAGTATTTT.

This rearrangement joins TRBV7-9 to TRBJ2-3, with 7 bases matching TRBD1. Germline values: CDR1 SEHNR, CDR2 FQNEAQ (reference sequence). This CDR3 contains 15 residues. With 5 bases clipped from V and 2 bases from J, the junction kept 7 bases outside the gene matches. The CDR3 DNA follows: TGTGCCAGCAGCAGTAGGCAGGGGGACACAGATACGCAGTATTTT. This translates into CASSSRQGDTDTQYF.